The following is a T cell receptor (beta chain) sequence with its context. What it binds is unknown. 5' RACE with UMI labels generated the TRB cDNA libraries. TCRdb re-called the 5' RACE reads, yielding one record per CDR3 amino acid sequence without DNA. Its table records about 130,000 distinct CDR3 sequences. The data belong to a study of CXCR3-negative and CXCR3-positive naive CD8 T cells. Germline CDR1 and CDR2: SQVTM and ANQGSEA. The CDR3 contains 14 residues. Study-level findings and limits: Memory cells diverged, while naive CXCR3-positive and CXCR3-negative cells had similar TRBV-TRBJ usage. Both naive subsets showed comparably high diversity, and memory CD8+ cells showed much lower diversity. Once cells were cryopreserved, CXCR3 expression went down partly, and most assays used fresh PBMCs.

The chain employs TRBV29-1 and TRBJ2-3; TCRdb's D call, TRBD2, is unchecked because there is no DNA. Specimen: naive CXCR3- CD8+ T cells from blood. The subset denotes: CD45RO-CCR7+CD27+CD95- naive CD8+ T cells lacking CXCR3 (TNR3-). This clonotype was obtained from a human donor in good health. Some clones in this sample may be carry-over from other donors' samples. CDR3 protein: CSVGAGLSTDTQYF.